This T cell receptor beta chain is drawn from a study of blood T cell repertoires in COVID-19. The repertoire was sequenced with immunoSEQ multiplex PCR; TCRdb's copy has only in-frame clones and lacks some. The sample consists of about 320,000 clones, approximately 85% of them appearing once. The receptor was derived from a human donor in a cohort sampled during active COVID-19. The specimen was peripheral blood.

The CDR3 region has the DNA TGCAGCGCTCGACAGGGGGTGAAGGACATTCAGTACTTC. This sequence encodes CSARQGVKDIQYF. The rearrangement links TRBV29-1 to TRBJ2-4; 9 bases line up with TRBD1. The CDR3 runs 13 residues. CDR1 and CDR2 from the germline V gene are SQVTM and ANQGSEA. V gave up 7 bases and J gave up 8 bases; unmatched junction bases: 9.